This T cell receptor beta chain is from a study of T cells in Graves' hyperthyroidism and ophthalmopathy. Study overall: At the time of initial diagnosis and before any treatment, peripheral blood was collected. The study, taken as a whole, reports: In validation, the model predicted ophthalmopathy. These predictions came a median 6.5 months before onset.

Amplified TCR beta CDR3 regions came from RNA transcripts. With the HTBI primer set, the TCR CDR3 went through a first round of RT-PCR. TCRdb used MiXCR to reprocess the multiplex PCR reads, holding one entry per CDR3 protein. The sample contains approximately 400,000 distinct CDR3 sequences, about 14% of which appear only once. The CDR3 contains 15 residues. V lost 8 bases, J lost 0 bases, and 14 bases lay in between. Germline CDR1 and CDR2: KGHSH and LQKENI. The table lists this clonotype with a count of one. Its antigen is unknown. A much larger clone sits a single nucleotide away, making a read error possible.

Sequencing used blood. The chain links TRBV18 to TRBJ1-3; no reliable D call. This clonotype was obtained from a woman in her twenties or thirties with Graves' ophthalmopathy. The CDR3 sequence is CASPPPPPSGNTIYF. CDR3 bases: TGTGCCAGCCCGCCTCCCCCTCCCTCTGGAAACACCATATATTTT.